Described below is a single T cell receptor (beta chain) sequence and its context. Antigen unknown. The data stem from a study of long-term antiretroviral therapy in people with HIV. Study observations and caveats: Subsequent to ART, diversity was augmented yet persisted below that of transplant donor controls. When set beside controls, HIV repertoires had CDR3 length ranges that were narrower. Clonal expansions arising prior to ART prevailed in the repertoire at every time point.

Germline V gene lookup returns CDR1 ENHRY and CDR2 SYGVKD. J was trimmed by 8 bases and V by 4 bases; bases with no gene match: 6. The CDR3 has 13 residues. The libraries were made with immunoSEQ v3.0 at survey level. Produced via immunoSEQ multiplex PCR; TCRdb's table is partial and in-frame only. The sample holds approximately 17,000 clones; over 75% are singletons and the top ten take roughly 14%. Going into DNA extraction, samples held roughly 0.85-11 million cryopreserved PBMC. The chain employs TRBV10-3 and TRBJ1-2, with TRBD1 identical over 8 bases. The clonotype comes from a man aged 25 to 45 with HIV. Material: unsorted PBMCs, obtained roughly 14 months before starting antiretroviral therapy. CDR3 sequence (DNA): TGTGCCATCAGTGGGACAGGGAAGGAAGGCTACACCTTC. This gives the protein CAISGTGKEGYTF.